Detailed here is one T cell receptor (beta chain). Its antigen is not known. Generated by immunoSEQ multiplex PCR, the TCRdb table keeps only in-frame clones and is missing some. This repertoire shows tens of thousands of clones, about 88% found once; its top ten account for around 4%. This entry is derived from a study of T cell responses to AZD1222 COVID-19 vaccine. The study's findings and limits: Only six or seven AZD1222 recipients tested seropositive at baseline.

Trimming removed 4 bases from V and 9 bases from J, with 14 bases in between. The CDR3 extends over 13 amino acids. Germline CDR1 SGHTA, CDR2 FQGTGA. The material sequenced was peripheral blood, taken on day 0 of AZD1222 vaccination. The chain is built from TRBV7-3 and TRBJ2-3; TRBD1 is a possible D gene (6 bases). The source is an adult in good health. The CDR3 region is CASSSQGSLTQYF. CDR3 coding DNA: TGTGCCAGCAGCTCCCAGGGGAGTTTAACGCAGTATTTT.